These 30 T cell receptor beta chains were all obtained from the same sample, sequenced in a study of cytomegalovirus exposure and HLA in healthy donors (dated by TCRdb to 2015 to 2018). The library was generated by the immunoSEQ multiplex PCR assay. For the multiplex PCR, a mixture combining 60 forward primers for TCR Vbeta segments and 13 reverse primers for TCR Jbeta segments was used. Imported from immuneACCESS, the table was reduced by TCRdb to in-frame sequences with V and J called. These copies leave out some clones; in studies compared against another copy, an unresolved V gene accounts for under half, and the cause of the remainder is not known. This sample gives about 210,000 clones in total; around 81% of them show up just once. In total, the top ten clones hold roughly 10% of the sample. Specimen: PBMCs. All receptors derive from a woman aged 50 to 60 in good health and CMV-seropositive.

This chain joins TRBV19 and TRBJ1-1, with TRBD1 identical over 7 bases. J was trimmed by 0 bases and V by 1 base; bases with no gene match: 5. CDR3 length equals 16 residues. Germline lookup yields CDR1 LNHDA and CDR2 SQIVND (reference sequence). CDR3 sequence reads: CASSIGGTDMNTEAFF. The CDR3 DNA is TGTGCCAGTAGTATAGGAGGGACAGATATGAACACTGAAGCTTTCTTT.

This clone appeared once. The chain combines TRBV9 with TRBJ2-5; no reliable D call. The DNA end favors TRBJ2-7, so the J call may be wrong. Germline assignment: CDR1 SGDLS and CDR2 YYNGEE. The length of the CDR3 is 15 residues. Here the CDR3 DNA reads TGTGCCAGCAGCCCCCAAGGCCTCGGAGCCTACGAGCAGTACTTC. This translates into CASSPQGLGAYEQYF.

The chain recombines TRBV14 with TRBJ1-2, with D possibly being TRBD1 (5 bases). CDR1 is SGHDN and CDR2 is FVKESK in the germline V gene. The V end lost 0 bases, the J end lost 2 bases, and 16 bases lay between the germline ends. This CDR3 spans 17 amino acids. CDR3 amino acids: CASSQEGASSYNYGYTF. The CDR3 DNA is TGTGCCAGCAGCCAAGAAGGGGCGAGTTCCTACAACTATGGCTACACCTTC.

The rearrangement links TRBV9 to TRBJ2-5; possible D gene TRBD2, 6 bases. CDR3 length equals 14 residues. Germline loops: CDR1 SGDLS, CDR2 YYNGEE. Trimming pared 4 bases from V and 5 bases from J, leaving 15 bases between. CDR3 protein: CASSTREPMETQYF. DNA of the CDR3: TGTGCCAGCAGCACCCGGGAGCCGATGGAGACCCAGTACTTC.

The CDR3 loop is CASSPWTGANYGYTF. CDR3 sequence (DNA): TGTGCCAGCTCACCGTGGACAGGGGCTAACTATGGCTACACCTTC. The chain employs TRBV18 and TRBJ1-2; the match to TRBD1 covers 9 bases. Germline V gene lookup returns CDR1 KGHSH and CDR2 LQKENI. V shed 3 bases and J 0 bases; nucleotides not matched to a gene: 2. This CDR3 is built from 15 residues.

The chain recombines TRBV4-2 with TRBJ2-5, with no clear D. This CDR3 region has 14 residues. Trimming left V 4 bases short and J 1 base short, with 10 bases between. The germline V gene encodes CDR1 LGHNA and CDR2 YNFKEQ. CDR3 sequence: CASSPSAVQETQYF. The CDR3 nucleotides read TGTGCCAGCAGCCCCTCGGCGGTCCAAGAGACCCAGTACTTC.

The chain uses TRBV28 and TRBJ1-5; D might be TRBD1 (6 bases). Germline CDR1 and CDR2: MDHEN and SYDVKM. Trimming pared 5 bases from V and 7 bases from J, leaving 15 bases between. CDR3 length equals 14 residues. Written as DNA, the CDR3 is TGTGCCAGCAGTCAACAGGGAAGCGACCAGCCCCAGCATTTT. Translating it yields CASSQQGSDQPQHF. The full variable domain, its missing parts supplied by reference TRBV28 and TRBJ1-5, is DVKVTQSSRYLVKRTGEKVFLECVQDMDHENMFWYRQDPGLGLRLIYFSYDVKMKEKGDIPEGYSVSREKKERFSLILESASTNQTSMYLCASSQQGSDQPQHFGDGTRLSIL.

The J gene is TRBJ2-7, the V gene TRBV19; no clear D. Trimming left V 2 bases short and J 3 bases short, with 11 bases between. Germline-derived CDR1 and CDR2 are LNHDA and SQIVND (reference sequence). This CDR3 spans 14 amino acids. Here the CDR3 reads CASSITSSGYEQYF. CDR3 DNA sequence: TGTGCCAGTAGTATAACATCCTCGGGCTACGAGCAGTACTTC.

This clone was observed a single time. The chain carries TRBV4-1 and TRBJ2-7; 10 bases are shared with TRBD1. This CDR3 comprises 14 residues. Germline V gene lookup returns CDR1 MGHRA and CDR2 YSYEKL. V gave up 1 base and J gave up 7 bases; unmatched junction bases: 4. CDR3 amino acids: CASSQVTGGREQYF. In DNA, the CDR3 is TGCGCCAGCAGCCAAGTGACAGGGGGCCGGGAGCAGTACTTC.

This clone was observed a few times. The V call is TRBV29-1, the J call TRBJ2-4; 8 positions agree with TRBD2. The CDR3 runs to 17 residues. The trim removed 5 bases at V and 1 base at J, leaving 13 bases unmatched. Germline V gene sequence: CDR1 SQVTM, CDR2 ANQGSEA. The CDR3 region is CSVRGPGGPLAKNIQYF. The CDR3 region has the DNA TGCAGCGTTCGCGGACCGGGGGGGCCTCTCGCCAAAAACATTCAGTACTTC.

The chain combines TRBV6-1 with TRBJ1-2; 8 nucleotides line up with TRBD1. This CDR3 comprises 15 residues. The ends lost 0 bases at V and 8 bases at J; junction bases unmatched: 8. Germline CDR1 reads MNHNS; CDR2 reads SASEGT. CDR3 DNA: TGTGCCAGCAGTGAAGCGCTTCGGACAGGGAACGGCTACACCTTC. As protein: CASSEALRTGNGYTF.

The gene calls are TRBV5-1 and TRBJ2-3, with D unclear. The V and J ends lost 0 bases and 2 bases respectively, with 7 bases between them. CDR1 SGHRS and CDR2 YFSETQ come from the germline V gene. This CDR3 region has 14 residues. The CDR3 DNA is TGCGCCAGCAGCTTGGCCGAGGTCACAGATACGCAGTATTTT. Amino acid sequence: CASSLAEVTDTQYF.

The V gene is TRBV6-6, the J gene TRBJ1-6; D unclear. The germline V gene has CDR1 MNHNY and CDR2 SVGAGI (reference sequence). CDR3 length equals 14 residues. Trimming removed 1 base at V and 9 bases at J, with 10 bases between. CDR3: CASSYWPLSSPLHF. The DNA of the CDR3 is TGTGCCAGCAGTTACTGGCCGCTTTCTTCACCCCTCCACTTT.

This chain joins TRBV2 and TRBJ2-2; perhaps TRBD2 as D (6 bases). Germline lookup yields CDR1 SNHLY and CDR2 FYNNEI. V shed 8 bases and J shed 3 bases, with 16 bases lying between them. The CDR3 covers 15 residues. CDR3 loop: CASLSGGADTGELFF. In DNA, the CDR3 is TGTGCCAGCCTGAGCGGAGGGGCGGACACCGGGGAGCTGTTTTTT.

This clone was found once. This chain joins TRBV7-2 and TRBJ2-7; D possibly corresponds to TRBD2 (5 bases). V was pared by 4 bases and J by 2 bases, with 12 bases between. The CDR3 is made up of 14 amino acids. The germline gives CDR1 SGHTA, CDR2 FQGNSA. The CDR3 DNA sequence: TGTGCCAGCAGCTCCGCCCGGGGAGCCTACGAGCAGTACTTC. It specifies CASSSARGAYEQYF.

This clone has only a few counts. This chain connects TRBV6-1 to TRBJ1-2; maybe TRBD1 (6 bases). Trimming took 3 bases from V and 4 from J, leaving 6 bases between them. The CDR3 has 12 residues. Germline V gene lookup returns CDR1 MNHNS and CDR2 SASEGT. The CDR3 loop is CASSDRGYGYTF. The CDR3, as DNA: TGTGCCAGCAGTGACAGGGGCTATGGCTACACCTTC.

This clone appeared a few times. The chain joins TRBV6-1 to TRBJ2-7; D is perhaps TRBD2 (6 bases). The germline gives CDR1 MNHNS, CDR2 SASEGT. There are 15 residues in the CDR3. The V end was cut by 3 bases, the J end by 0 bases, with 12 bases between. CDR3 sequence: CASSDIHGSSYEQYF. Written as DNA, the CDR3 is TGTGCCAGCAGTGACATACACGGGAGCTCCTACGAGCAGTACTTC.

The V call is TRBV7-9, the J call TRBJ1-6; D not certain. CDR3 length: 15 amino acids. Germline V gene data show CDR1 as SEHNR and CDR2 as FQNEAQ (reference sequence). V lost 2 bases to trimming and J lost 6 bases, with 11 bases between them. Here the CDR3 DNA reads TGTGCCAGCAGCTTATCCGAGACACCTAATTCACCCCTCCACTTT. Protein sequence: CASSLSETPNSPLHF.

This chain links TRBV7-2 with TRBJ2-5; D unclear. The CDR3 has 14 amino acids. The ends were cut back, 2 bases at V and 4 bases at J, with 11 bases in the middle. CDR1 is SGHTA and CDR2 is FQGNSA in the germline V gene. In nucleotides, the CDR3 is TGTGCCAGCAGCTTAAACGGTCCCCGAGAGACCCAGTACTTC. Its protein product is CASSLNGPRETQYF.

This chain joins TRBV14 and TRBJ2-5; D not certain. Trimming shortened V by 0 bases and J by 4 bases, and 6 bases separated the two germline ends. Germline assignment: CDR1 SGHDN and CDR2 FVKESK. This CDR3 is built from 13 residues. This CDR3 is CASSQDLRETQYF. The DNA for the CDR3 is TGTGCCAGCAGCCAAGATCTGAGAGAGACCCAGTACTTC.

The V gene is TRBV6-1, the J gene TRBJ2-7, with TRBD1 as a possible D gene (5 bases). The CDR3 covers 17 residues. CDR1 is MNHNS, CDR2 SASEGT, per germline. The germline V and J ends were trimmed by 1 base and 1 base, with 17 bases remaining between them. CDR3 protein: CASSEGLMAGWSYEQYF. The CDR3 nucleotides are TGTGCCAGCAGTGAAGGCCTCATGGCAGGGTGGTCCTACGAGCAGTACTTC.

CDR3 DNA: TGTGCCTGGAGTAAAGGGGAGGGTCTCGGGGATGGCTACACCTTC. Translated, it gives CAWSKGEGLGDGYTF. The chain joins TRBV30 to TRBJ1-2; perhaps TRBD1 as D (5 bases). The CDR3 extends over 15 amino acids. V dropped 2 bases and J dropped 6 bases, with 19 bases sitting between them. CDR1 and CDR2 from the germline V gene are GTSNPN and SVGIG (reference sequence). Together with reference TRBV30 and TRBJ1-2, the CDR3 gives the full variable domain: SQTIHQWPATLVQPVGSPLSLECTVEGTSNPNLYWYRQAAGRGLQLLFYSVGIGQISSEVPQNLSASRPQDRQFILSSKKLLLSDSGFYLCAWSKGEGLGDGYTFGSGTRLTVV.

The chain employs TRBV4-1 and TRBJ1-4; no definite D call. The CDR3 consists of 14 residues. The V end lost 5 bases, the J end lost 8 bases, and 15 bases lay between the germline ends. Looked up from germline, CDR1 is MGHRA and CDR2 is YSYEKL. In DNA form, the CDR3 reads TGCGCCAGCAGCGCCCAAGAGGCTGGGGAAAAACTGTTTTTT. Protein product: CASSAQEAGEKLFF.

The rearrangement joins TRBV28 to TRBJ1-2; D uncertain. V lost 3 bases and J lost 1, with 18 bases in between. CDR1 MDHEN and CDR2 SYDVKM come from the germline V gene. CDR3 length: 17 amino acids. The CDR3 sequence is CASSFAGRQLINYGYTF. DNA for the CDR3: TGTGCCAGCAGTTTTGCCGGGAGGCAGCTAATTAACTATGGCTACACCTTC.

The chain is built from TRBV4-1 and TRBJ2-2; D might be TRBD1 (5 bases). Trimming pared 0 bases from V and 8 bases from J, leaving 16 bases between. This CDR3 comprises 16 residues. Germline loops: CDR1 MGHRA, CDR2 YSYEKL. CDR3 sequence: CASSQDRTAGRGELFF. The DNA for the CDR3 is TGCGCCAGCAGCCAAGATCGTACGGCAGGGCGTGGGGAGCTGTTTTTT.

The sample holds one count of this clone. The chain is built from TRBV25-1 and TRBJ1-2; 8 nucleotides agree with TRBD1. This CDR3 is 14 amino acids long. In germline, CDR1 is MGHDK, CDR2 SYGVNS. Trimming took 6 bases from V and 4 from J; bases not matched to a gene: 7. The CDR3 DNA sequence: TGTGCCAGCAGCGTACAGGGGGATTTCTATGGCTACACCTTC. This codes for CASSVQGDFYGYTF.

DNA of the CDR3: TGTGCCAGCAGCTTGGCCGGGGGAGTCGAGACCCAGTACTTC. Translated: CASSLAGGVETQYF. J is TRBJ2-5 and V is TRBV5-6; D possibly corresponds to TRBD2 (6 bases). The germline V and J ends were trimmed by 0 bases and 5 bases, with 11 bases remaining between them. The CDR3 spans 14 residues. The germline CDR1 and CDR2 sequences are SGHDT and YYEEEE.

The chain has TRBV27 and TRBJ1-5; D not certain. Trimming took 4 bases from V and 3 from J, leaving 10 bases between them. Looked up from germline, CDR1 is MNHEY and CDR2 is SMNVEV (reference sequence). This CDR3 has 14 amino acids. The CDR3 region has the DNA TGTGCCAGCAGTTCTCGGTTAGACAATCAGCCCCAGCATTTT. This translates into CASSSRLDNQPQHF.

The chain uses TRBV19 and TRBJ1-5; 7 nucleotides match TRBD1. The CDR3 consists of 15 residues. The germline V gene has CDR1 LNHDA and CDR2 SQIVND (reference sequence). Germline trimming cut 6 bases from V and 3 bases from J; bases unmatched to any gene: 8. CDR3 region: CASRNEDRINQPQHF. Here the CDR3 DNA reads TGTGCCAGTAGAAATGAGGACAGGATCAATCAGCCCCAGCATTTT.

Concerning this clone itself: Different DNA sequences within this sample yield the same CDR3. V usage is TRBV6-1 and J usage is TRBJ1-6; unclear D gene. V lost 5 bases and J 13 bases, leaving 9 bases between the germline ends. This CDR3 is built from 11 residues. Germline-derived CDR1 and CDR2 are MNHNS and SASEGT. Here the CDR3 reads CASSLRSPLHF. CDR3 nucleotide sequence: TGTGCCAGCAGTCTTCGTTCCCCCCTCCACTTT.